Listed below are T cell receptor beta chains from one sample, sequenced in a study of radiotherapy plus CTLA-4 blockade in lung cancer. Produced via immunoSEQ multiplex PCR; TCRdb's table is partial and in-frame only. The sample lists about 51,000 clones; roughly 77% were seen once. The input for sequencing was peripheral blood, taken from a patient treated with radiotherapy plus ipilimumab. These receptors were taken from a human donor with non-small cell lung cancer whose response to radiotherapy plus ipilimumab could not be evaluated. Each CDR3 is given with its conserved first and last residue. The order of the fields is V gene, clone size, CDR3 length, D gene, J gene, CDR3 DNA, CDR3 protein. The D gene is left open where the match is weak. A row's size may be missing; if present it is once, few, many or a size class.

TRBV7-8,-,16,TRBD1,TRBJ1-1,TGTGCCAGCAGCTTAACAGGGGGCTCAGGGAACACTGAAGCTTTCTTT,CASSLTGGSGNTEAFF
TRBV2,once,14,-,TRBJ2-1,TGTGCCAGCAGGGCCGACAGTACCTACAATGAGCAGTTCTTC,CASRADSTYNEQFF
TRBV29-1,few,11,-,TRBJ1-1,TGCAGCGTGGGCGAAACAGGTGAAGCTTTCTTT,CSVGETGEAFF
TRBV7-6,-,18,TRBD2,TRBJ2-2,TGTGCCAGCAGCTTAGAGGCCGGACTAGCGGGGGGTACCGGGGAGCTGTTTTTT,CASSLEAGLAGGTGELFF
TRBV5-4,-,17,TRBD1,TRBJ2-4,TGTGCCAGCAGCCGGGGACAGGGGGCTTTAGCCAAAAACATTCAGTACTTC,CASSRGQGALAKNIQYF
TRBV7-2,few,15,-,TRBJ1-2,TGTGCCAGCAGCACCAGCGGTGCGGGGGTAGGTGGCTACACCTTC,CASSTSGAGVGGYTF
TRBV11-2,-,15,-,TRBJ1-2,TGTGCCAGCAGCAGCTCCGGGACACCTACCTATGGCTACACCTTC,CASSSSGTPTYGYTF
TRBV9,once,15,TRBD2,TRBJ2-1,TGTGCCAGCAGCCTAACCCACGGGGGGGGCAATGAGCAGTTCTTC,CASSLTHGGGNEQFF
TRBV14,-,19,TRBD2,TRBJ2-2,TGTGCCAGCAGCCAACTCATAGGACTAGCGGACGCGAACACCGGGGAGCTGTTTTTT,CASSQLIGLADANTGELFF
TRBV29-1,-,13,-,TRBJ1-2,TGCAGCGTATGGTACGGGAAGAACTATGGCTACACCTTC,CSVWYGKNYGYTF
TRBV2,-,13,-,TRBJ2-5,TGTGCCAGCAATGTATGGGGGCCGGAGACCCAGTACTTC,CASNVWGPETQYF
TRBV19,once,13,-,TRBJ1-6,TGTGCCAGTAGGACAGAGGGGAGGTCACCCCTCCACTTT,CASRTEGRSPLHF
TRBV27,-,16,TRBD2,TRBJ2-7,TGTGCCAGCAGCAGGACACTGACTAGCGCTACCTACGAGCAGTACTTC,CASSRTLTSATYEQYF
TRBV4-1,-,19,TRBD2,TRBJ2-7,TGCGCCAGCAGCCAAGATTATAGTAGCGGGAGGAGCTGGTCCTACGAGCAGTACTTC,CASSQDYSSGRSWSYEQYF
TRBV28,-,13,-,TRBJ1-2,TGTGCCAGCAGTTCCCCGGGGCGGGGTGGCTACACCTTC,CASSSPGRGGYTF
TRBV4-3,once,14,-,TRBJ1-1,TGCGCCAGCAGCCGTCTCGGGGTAAGCACTGAAGCTTTCTTT,CASSRLGVSTEAFF
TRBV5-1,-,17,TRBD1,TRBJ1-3,TGCGCCAGCAGCTTAGTTTCAGGGGGCGCCTCTGGAAACACCATATATTTT,CASSLVSGGASGNTIYF
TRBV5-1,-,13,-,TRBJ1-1,TGCGCCAGCAGCTCCCAGGGTACCACTGAAGCTTTCTTT,CASSSQGTTEAFF
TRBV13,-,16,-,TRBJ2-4,TGTGCCAGCAGCCGGCGACAGGTACTAGCCAAAAACATTCAGTACTTC,CASSRRQVLAKNIQYF
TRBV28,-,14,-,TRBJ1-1,TGTGCCAGCAGCTTAACGACAGGCGGGACTGAAGCTTTCTTT,CASSLTTGGTEAFF
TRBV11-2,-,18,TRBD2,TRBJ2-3,TGTGCCAGCAGCTTAGGGTCGTTAGCGGGGGGAACCACAGATACGCAGTATTTT,CASSLGSLAGGTTDTQYF
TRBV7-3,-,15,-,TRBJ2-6,TGTGCCAGCGCCTTGGGGGGGCCTGGGGCCAACGTCCTGACTTTC,CASALGGPGANVLTF
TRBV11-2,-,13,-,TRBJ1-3,TGTGCCAGCAGGGCCGGGGTCGGAAACACCATATATTTT,CASRAGVGNTIYF
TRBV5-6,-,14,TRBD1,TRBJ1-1,TGTGCCAGCAGCTCGGACAGGGGGCTCGCTGAAGCTTTCTTT,CASSSDRGLAEAFF
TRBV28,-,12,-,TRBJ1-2,TGTGCCAGCAGTTTACAGGGTATTGGCTACACCTTC,CASSLQGIGYTF
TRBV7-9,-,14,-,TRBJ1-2,TGTGCCAGCAGCTCCTCAGGGATAAACTATGGCTACACCTTC,CASSSSGINYGYTF
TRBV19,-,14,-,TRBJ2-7,TGTGCCAGTAGGCGCGGGGAAAGCTCCTACGAGCAGTACTTC,CASRRGESSYEQYF
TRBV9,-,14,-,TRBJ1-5,TGTGCCAGCAGCGTAGTCACAGGGAATCAGCCCCAGCATTTT,CASSVVTGNQPQHF
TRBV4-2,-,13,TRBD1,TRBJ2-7,TGTGCCAGCAGTCTTGACAGGGATGGCGAGCAGTACTTC,CASSLDRDGEQYF
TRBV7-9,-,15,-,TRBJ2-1,TGTGCCAGCAGCCAACCCGGGAGCTCCTACAATGAGCAGTTCTTC,CASSQPGSSYNEQFF
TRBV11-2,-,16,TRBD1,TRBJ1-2,TGTGCCAGCAGCTTGACCACTGAGGGGGCGAGCTATGGCTACACCTTC,CASSLTTEGASYGYTF
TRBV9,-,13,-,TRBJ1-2,TGTGCCAGCACCCGACCCCAGGAATGGGGCTACACCTTC,CASTRPQEWGYTF
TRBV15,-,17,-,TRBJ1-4,TGTGCCACCAGCAGGGGCGAGCACCGGGGGGGTAATGAAAAACTGTTTTTT,CATSRGEHRGGNEKLFF
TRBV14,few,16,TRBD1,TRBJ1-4,TGTGCCAGCAGCCAGATGGGACAGGCGCCCCTGGGAAAACTGTTTTTT,CASSQMGQAPLGKLFF
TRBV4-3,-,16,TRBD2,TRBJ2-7,TGCGCCAGCAGCCAAGATAGGGGAGGGTGGTCCTACGAGCAGTACTTC,CASSQDRGGWSYEQYF
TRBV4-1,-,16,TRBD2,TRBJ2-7,TGCGCCAGCAGCCGCACAGGGACTAGGGGCCCGATGGAGCAGTACTTC,CASSRTGTRGPMEQYF
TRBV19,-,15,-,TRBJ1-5,TGTGCCAGTAGTATAGGGACATCCGACGGGCAGCCCCAGCATTTT,CASSIGTSDGQPQHF
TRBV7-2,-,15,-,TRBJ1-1,TGTGCCAGCAGCTTAGTGAGGGTTTTCAAGGCTGAAGCTTTCTTT,CASSLVRVFKAEAFF
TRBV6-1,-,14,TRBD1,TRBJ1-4,TGTGCCAGCATGGAGGGACAGGGCCGGGAAAAACTGTTTTTT,CASMEGQGREKLFF
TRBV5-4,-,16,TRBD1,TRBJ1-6,TGTGCCAGCAGCTTACCACAGGGGGCCGATAATTCACCCCTCCACTTT,CASSLPQGADNSPLHF
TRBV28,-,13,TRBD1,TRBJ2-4,TGTGCCAGCAGAGGACAGGGGGCTAACATTCAGTACTTC,CASRGQGANIQYF
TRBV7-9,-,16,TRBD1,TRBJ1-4,TGTGCCAGCAGTCGACAGGGGGCCATTTCAGGGGAAAAACTGTTTTTT,CASSRQGAISGEKLFF
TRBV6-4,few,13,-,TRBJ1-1,TGTGCCAGCAGTAAAACATTGAACACTGAAGCTTTCTTT,CASSKTLNTEAFF
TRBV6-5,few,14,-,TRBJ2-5,TGTGCCAGCAGGGGAAGAAGGGGCCAAGAGACCCAGTACTTC,CASRGRRGQETQYF
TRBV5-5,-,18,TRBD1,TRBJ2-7,TGTGCCAGCAGCTTGGCGGGCAGGGGGCAGCGGCTCTCCTACGAGCAGTACTTC,CASSLAGRGQRLSYEQYF
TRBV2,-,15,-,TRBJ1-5,TGTGCCAGCAGTGGTCCCGGGGGAAGCAATCAGCCCCAGCATTTT,CASSGPGGSNQPQHF
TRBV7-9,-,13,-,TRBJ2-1,TGTGCCAGCACCGTAGACTCCGGGGATGAGCAGTTCTTC,CASTVDSGDEQFF
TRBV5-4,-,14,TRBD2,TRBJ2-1,TGTGCCAGCAGCTTCGCGGGGGGGCTGCACGAGCAGTTCTTC,CASSFAGGLHEQFF
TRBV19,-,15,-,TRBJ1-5,TGTGCCAGTAGTACCCAGGGGTATAGCAATCAGCCCCAGCATTTT,CASSTQGYSNQPQHF
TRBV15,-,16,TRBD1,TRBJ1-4,TGTGCCACCAAGCGGGACAGGGGTACAACTAATGAAAAACTGTTTTTT,CATKRDRGTTNEKLFF
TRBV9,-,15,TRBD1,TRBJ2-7,TGTGCCAGCAGCGTAGCTTTGACAGGGTCCTACGAGCAGTACTTC,CASSVALTGSYEQYF
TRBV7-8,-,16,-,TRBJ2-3,TGTGCCAGCAGCTTAGGGACAGTATCGCTGGGAGATACGCAGTATTTT,CASSLGTVSLGDTQYF
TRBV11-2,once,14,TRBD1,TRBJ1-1,TGTGCCAGCAGTCCAGACAGGGGACTGACTGAAGCTTTCTTT,CASSPDRGLTEAFF
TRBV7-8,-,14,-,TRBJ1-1,TGTGCCAGCAGCCCGCGTTGGTTGAACACTGAAGCTTTCTTT,CASSPRWLNTEAFF
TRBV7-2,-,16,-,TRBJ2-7,TGTGCCAGCAGCGGAGGTTGGGGACAAGGCTCCTACGAGCAGTACTTC,CASSGGWGQGSYEQYF
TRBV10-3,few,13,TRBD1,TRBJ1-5,TGTGCCATCAGTGAGACAGGGGATCAGCCCCAGCATTTT,CAISETGDQPQHF
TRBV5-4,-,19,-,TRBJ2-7,TGTGCCAGCAGCGATCAATTAATACAGGGTCTAGCGGATCCTTACGAGCAGTACTTC,CASSDQLIQGLADPYEQYF